This T cell receptor (beta chain) derives from a study of blood T cell repertoires in COVID-19 (dated by TCRdb to 2018 to 2020). For context, the study as a whole: Samples covering the acute and convalescent phases of COVID-19 were provided by collaborators in the United States, Italy and Spain. The prospective study material was composed of cDNA or gDNA derived from T cells, B-cell-depleted T cells, or PBMCs. The repertoires were released in a freely available public database intended as a resource for research on the immune response to SARS-CoV-2. The dataset comprised deeply sampled blood TCRbeta repertoires from subjects exposed to, actively infected with, or recovered from COVID-19. HLA class I and class II types, where available, came from metadata supplied by the sample provider rather than from assay-based typing. Sample metadata almost always included a de-identified subject ID, COVID-19 status, age in years and sex. Samples came from the ongoing ImmuneRACE study (first 160 participants) plus 1,254 subjects from 6 global collaborators.

Spanning cysteine to phenylalanine, the CDR3 consists of 16 amino acids. Only the CDR3 DNA stays, 48 bases, in frame from base 1. V is cut back by 4 bases and J by 4 bases, with 6 bases in the junction unmatched. CDR1 and CDR2, looked up from the germline V gene, are MNHNS and SASEGT. Beyond this particular receptor, the publication reports: The quantity of clinical and demographic metadata differed by source and by participant and was supplied without curation.

TCRbeta CDR3 regions were amplified from genomic DNA by means of the immunoSEQ Assay, a bias-controlled multiplex PCR. Under the source paper's analysis protocol: Within the assay, amplification of reference gene primers was used to estimate how many nucleated cells each sample contained. To quantify the absolute abundance of each unique TCRbeta CDR3 rearrangement, sequence reads were collapsed and filtered. For each sample, productive Simpson clonality was calculated by taking the square root of Simpson's diversity index across productive rearrangements. In its TCRdb copy, this immuneACCESS table keeps in-frame sequences only and misses some clones. Where compared with another copy, unresolved V genes explain less than half of these, and the others have no known cause. That table furnishes V, J and clone size, whereas the DNA furnished D and trimming. This sample holds about 110,000 clones; approximately 80% were observed only once. Under 8% of the sample goes to the ten largest clones.

One collaborating source in Seattle enrolled patients during active infection and followed them longitudinally through the course of disease. The collaborating institutions used their own protocols to collect whole blood in K2EDTA tubes. For TCRbeta analysis, collaborator samples were shipped as frozen whole blood, as isolated PBMCs, or as DNA extracted from either sample type. In the case of this clone: The target of this receptor is not known. The input lacks base qualities; no much larger clone sits a single base away.

The specimen sequenced was peripheral blood. Rearrangement joined TRBV6-1 to TRBJ1-6, with 8 bases aligning to TRBD1. The sequence was collected from a man at least 80 years old with COVID-19, enrolled during active disease. DNA sequence: TGTGCCAGCAGTGGGACAGGGCTGGCGTATAATTCACCCCTCCACTTT. This is translated as CASSGTGLAYNSPLHF.